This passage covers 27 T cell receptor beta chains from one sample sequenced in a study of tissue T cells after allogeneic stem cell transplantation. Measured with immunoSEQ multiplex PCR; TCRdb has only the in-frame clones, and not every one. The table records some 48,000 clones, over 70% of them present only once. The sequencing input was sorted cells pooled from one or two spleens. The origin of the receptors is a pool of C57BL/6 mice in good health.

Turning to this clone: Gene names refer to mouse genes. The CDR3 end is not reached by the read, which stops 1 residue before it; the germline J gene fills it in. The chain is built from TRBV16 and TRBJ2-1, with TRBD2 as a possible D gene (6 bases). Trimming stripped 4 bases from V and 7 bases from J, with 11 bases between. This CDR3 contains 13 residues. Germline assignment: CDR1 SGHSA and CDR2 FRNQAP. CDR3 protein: CASSWGEGAEQFF. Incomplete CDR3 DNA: TGTGCAAGCAGCTGGGGGGAAGGGGCTGAGCAGTTC. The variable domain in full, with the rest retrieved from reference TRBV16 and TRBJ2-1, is NAGVIQTPRHKVTGKGQEATLWCEPISGHSAVFWYRQTIVQGLEFLTYFRNQAPIDDSGMPKERFSAQMPNQSHSTLKIQSTQPQDSAVYLCASSWGEGAEQFFGPGTRLTVL.

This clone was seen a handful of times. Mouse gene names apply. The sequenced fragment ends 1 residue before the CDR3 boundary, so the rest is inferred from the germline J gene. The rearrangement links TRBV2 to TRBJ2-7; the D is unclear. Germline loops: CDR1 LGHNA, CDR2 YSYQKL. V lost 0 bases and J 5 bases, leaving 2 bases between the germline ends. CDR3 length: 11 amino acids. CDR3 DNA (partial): TGTGCCAGCAGCCAAGATCATGAACAGTAC. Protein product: CASSQDHEQY. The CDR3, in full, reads CASSQDHEQYF.

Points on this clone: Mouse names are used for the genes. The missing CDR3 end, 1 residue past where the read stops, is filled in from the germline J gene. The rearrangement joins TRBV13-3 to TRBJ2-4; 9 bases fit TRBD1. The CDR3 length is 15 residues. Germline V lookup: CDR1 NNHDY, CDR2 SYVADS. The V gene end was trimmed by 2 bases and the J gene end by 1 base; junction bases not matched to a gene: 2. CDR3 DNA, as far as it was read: TGTGCCAGCAGTGAACAGGGGGCGCGTCAAAACACCTTGTAC. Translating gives CASSEQGARQNTLY. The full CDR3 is CASSEQGARQNTLYF. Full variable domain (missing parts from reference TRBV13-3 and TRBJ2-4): EAAVTQSPRSKVAVTGGKVTLSCHQTNNHDYMYWYRQDTGHGLRLIHYSYVADSTEKGDIPDGYKASRPSQENFSLILELASLSQTAVYFCASSEQGARQNTLYFGAGTRLSVL.

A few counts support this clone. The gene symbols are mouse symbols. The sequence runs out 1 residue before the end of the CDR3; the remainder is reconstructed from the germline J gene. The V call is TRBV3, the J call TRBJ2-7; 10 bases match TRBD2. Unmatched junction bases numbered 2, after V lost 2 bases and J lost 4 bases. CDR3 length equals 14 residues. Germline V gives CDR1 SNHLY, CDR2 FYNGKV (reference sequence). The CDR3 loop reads CASSLRGLGYEQYF. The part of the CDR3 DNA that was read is TGTGCCAGCAGCTTAAGGGGACTGGGGTATGAACAGTAC.

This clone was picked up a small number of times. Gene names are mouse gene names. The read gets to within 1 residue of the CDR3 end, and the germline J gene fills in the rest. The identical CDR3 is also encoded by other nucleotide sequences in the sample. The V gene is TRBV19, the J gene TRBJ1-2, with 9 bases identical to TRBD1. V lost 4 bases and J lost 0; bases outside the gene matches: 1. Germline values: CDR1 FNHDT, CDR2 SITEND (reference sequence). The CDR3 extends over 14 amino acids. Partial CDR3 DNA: TGTGCCAGCAGTCGGGACAGGGCAAACTCCGACTACACC. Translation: CASSRDRANSDYT. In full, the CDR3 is CASSRDRANSDYTF.

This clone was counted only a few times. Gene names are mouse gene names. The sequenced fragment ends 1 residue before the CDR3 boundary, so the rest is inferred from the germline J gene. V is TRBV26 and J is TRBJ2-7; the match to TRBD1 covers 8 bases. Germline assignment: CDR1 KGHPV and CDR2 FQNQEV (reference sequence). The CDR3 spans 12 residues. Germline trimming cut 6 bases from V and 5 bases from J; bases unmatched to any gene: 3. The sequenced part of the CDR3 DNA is TGTGCCAGCAGCGCGGACAGGGATGAACAGTAC. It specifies CASSADRDEQY. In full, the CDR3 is CASSADRDEQYF.

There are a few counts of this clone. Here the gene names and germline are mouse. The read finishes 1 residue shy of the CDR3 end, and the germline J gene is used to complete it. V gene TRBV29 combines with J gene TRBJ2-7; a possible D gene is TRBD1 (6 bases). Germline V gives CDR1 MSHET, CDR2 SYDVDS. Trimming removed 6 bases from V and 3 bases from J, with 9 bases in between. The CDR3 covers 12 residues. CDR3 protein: CASSGDIYEQYF. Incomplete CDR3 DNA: TGTGCTAGCAGCGGGGACATCTATGAACAGTAC.

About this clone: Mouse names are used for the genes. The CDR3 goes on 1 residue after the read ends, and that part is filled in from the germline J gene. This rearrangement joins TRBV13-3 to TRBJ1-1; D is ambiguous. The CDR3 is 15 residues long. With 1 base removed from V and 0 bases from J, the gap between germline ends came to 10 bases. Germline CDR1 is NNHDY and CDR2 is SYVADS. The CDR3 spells CASSDPGSPNTEVFF. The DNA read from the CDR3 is TGTGCCAGCAGTGATCCCGGCAGCCCAAACACAGAAGTCTTC.

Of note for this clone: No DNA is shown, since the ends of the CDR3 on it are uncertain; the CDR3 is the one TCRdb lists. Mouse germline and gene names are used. The CDR3 is CASSSSGGAESAETLYF. The chain combines TRBV29 with TRBJ2-3; TRBD2 is the table's D call and was not checked against the DNA. Both ends counted, the CDR3 spans 17 residues. Germline V gene lookup returns CDR1 MSHET and CDR2 SYDVDS.

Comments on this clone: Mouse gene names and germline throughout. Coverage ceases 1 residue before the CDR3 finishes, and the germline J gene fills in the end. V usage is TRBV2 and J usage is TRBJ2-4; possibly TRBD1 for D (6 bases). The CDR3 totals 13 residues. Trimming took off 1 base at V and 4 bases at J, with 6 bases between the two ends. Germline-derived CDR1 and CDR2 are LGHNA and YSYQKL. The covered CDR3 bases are TGTGCCAGCAGCCAAGGGACAGAAAACACCTTGTAC. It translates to CASSQGTENTLY. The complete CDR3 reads CASSQGTENTLYF.

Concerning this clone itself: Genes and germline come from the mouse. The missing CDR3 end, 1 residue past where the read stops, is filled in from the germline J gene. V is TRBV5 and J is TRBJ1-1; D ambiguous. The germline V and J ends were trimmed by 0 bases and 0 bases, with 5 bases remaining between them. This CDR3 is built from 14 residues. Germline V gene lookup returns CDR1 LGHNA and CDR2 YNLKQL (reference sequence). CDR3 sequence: CASSQDHPNTEVFF. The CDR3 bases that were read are TGTGCCAGCAGCCAAGACCATCCAAACACAGAAGTCTTC.

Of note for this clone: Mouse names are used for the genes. The sequenced part of the CDR3 DNA is TGTGCCAGCAGCCAAGATAGCTCCTATGAACAGTAC. Translated: CASSQDSSYEQY. In full, the CDR3 is CASSQDSSYEQYF. The chain recombines TRBV2 with TRBJ2-7; D call uncertain. The read falls 1 residue short of the CDR3 end, and the missing part is taken from the germline J gene. Trimming took 0 bases from V and 0 from J, leaving 3 bases between them. The CDR3 runs 13 residues. Germline V CDR1 and CDR2: LGHNA, YSYQKL.

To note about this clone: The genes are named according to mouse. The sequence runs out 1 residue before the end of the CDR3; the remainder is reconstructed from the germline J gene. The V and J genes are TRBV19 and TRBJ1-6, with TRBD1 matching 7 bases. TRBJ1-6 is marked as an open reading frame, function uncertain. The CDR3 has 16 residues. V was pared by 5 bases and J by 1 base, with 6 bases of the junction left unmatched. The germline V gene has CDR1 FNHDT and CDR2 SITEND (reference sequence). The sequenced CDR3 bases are TGTGCCAGCAGGCCAGGGACAGCATCCTATAATTCGCCCCTCTAC. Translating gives CASRPGTASYNSPLY. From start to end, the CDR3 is CASRPGTASYNSPLYF.

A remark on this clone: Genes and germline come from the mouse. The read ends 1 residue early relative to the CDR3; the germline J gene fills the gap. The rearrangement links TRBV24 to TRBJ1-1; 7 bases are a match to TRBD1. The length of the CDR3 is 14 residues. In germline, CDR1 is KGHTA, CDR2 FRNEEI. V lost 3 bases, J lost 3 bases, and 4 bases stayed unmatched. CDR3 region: CASSLHRGDTEVFF. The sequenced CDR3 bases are TGTGCCAGCAGTCTACACAGGGGAGACACAGAAGTCTTC.

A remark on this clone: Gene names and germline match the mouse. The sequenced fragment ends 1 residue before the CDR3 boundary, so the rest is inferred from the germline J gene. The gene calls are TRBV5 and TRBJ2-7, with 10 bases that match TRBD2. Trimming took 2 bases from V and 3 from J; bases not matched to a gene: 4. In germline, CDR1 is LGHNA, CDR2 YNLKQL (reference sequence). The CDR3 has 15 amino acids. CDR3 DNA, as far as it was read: TGTGCCAGCAGCCAACAGGGACTGGGGTTCTATGAACAGTAC. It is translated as CASSQQGLGFYEQY. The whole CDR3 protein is CASSQQGLGFYEQYF.

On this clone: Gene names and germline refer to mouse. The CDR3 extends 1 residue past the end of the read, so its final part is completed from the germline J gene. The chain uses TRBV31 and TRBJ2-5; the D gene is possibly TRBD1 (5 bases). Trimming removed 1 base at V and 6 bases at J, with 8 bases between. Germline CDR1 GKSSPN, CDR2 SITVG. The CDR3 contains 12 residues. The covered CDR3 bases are TGTGCCTGGAGTCAGGGGAGGGACACCCAGTAC. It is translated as CAWSQGRDTQY. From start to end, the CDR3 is CAWSQGRDTQYF.

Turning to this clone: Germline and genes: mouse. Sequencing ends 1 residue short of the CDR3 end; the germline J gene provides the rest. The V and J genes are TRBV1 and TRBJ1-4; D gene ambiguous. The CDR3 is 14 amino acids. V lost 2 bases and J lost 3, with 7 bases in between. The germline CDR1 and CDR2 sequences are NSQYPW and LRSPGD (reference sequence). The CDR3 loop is CTCSARTANERLFF. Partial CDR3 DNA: TGCACCTGCAGTGCACGGACCGCCAACGAAAGATTATTT.

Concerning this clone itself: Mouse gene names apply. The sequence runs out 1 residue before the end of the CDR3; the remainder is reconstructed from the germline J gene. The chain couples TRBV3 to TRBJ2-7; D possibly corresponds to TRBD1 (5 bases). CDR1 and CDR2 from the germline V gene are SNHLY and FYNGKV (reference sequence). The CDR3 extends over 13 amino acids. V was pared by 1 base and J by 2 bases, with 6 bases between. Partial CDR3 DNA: TGTGCCAGCAGCTTAGGACAGACCTATGAACAGTAC. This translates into CASSLGQTYEQY. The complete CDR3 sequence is CASSLGQTYEQYF.

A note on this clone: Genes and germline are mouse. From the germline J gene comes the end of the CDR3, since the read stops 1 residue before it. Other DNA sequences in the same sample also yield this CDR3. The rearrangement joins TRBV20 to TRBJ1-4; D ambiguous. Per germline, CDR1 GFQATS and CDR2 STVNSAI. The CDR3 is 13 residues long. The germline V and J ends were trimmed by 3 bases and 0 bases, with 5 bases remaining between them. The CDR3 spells CGARQISNERLFF. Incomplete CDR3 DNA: TGTGGTGCTAGACAGATTTCCAACGAAAGATTATTT.

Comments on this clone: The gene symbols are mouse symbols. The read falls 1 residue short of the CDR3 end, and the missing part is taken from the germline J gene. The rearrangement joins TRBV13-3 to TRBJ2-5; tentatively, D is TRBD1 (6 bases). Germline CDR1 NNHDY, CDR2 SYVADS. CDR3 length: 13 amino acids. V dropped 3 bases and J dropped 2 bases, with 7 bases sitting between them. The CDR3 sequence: CASSGDIQDTQYF. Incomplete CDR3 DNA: TGTGCCAGCAGTGGGGACATCCAAGACACCCAGTAC. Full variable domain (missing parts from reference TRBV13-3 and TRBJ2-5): EAAVTQSPRSKVAVTGGKVTLSCHQTNNHDYMYWYRQDTGHGLRLIHYSYVADSTEKGDIPDGYKASRPSQENFSLILELASLSQTAVYFCASSGDIQDTQYFGPGTRLLVL.

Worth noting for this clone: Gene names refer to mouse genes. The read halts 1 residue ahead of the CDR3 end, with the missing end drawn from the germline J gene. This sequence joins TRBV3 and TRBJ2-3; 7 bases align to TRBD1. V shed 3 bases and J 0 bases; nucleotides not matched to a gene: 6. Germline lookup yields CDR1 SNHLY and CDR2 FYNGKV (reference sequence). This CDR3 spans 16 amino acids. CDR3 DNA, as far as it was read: TGTGCCAGCAGCTTCGACAGGGAGGCTAGTGCAGAAACGCTGTAT. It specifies CASSFDREASAETLY. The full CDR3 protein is CASSFDREASAETLYF.

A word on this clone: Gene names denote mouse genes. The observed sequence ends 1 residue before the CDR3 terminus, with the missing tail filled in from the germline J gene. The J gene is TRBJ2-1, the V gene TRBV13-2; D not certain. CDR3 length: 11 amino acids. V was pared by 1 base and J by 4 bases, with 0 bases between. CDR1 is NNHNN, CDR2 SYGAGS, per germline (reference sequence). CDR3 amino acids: CASGDYAEQFF. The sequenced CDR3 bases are TGTGCCAGCGGTGATTATGCTGAGCAGTTC.

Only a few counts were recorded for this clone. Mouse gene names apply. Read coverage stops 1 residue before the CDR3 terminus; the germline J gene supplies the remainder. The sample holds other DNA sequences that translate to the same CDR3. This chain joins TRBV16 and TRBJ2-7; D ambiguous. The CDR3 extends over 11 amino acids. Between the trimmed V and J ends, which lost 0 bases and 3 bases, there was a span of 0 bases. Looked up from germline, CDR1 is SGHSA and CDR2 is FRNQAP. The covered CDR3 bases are TGTGCAAGCAGCTTAGACTATGAACAGTAC. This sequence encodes CASSLDYEQY. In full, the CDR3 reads CASSLDYEQYF.

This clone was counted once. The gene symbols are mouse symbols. CDR3 sequence: CASSDRAANTEVFF. Partial CDR3 DNA: TGTGCTAGCAGTGACAGGGCTGCAAACACAGAAGTCTTC. The chain joins TRBV17 to TRBJ1-1, with 7 positions matching TRBD1. The read terminates 1 residue before the CDR3 end, so the remaining end is supplied by the germline J gene. Germline CDR1 MNHDT, CDR2 YYDKIL. The CDR3 sequence is 14 residues long. The V gene end was trimmed by 5 bases and the J gene end by 0 bases; junction bases not matched to a gene: 3. The entire variable domain, with the rest obtained from reference TRBV17 and TRBJ1-1, is as follows: DTTVKQNPRYKLARVGKPVNLICSQTMNHDTMYWYQKKPNQAPKLLLFYYDKILNREADTFEKFQSSRPNNSFCSLYIGSAGLEYSAMYLCASSDRAANTEVFFGKGTRLTVV.

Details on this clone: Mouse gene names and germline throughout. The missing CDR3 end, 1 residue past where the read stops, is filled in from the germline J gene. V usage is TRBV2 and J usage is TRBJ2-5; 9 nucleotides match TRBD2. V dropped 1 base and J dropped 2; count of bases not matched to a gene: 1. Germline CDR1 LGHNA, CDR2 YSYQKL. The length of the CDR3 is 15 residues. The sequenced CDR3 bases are TGTGCCAGCAGCCAAGTGGGGGGGCGCCAAGACACCCAGTAC. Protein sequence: CASSQVGGRQDTQY. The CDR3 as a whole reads CASSQVGGRQDTQYF. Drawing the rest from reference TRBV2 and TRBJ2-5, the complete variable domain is DPKIIQKPKYLVAVTGSEKILICEQYLGHNAMYWYRQSAKKPLEFMFSYSYQKLMDNQTASSRFQPQSSKKNHLDLQITALKPDDSATYFCASSQVGGRQDTQYFGPGTRLLVL.

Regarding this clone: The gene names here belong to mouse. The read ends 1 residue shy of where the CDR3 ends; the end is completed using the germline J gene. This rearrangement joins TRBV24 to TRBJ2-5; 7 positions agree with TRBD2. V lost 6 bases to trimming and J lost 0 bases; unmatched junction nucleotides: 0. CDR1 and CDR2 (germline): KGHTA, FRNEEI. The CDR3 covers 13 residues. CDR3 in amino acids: CASRLGNQDTQYF. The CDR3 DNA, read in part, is TGTGCCAGCAGACTGGGGAACCAAGACACCCAGTAC.

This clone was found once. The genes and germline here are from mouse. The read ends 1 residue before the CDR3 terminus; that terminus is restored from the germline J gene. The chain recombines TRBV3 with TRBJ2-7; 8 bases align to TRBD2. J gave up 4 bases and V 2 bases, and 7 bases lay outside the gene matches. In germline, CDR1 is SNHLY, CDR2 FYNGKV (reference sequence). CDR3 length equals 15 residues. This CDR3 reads CASSLRGGRGYEQYF. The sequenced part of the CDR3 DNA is TGTGCCAGCAGCTTAAGGGGGGGGCGCGGGTATGAACAGTAC.